This T cell receptor beta chain was retrieved from a study of shared clonotypes between healthy human individuals. The CDR3 length is 15 residues. Germline assignment: CDR1 SNHLY and CDR2 FYNNEI. V was pared by 3 bases and J by 8 bases, with 17 bases between. Assay: immunoSEQ multiplex PCR; the TCRdb copy retains only in-frame clones and omits some. The sample has about 510,000 clones, roughly 78% seen once. The receptor's source is a middle-aged woman in good health. Some clones in this sample may be carry-over from other donors' samples. The chain couples TRBV2 to TRBJ2-1, with D perhaps matching TRBD1 (6 bases). Sequenced: PBMCs. CDR3 in DNA: TGTGCCAGCAGTGAGACCAGGGGTAGTTTTGATGAGCAGTTCTTC. Its translation is CASSETRGSFDEQFF. Based on the CDR3 plus reference TRBV2 and TRBJ2-1, the full variable domain is EPEVTQTPSHQVTQMGQEVILRCVPISNHLYFYWYRQILGQKVEFLVSFYNNEISEKSEIFDDQFSVERPDGSNFTLKIRSTKLEDSAMYFCASSETRGSFDEQFFGPGTRLTVL.